Below, 15 T cell receptor beta chains from the same sample are listed, as sequenced in a study of cytomegalovirus exposure and HLA in healthy donors (dated by TCRdb to between 2016 and 2019). Library method: the immunoSEQ multiplex PCR assay. For the multiplex PCR, a mixture combining 60 forward primers for TCR Vbeta segments and 13 reverse primers for TCR Jbeta segments was used. Imported from immuneACCESS, the table was reduced by TCRdb to in-frame sequences with V and J called. These copies leave out some clones; in studies compared against another copy, an unresolved V gene accounts for under half, and the cause of the remainder is not known. Here the sample has about 160,000 clones; roughly 80% occur a single time. The biggest ten clones account for approximately 11% of the sample. Sequencing was performed on PBMCs. These receptor sequences come from a man aged 45-60 years in good health and CMV-seropositive.

The genes are TRBV9 and TRBJ2-3, with 11 nucleotides matching TRBD1. V lost 4 bases to trimming and J lost 6 bases; unmatched junction nucleotides: 10. The germline V gene has CDR1 SGDLS and CDR2 YYNGEE. The CDR3 extends over 16 amino acids. The CDR3 spells CASSPRTGGAVDTQYF. The CDR3 coding sequence is TGTGCCAGCAGCCCCCGGACAGGGGGCGCCGTCGATACGCAGTATTTT.

J is TRBJ2-7 and V is TRBV28; TRBD1 might be the D (5 bases). The CDR3 has 13 amino acids. Looked up from germline, CDR1 is MDHEN and CDR2 is SYDVKM. The V gene lost 6 bases and the J gene lost 2 bases, with 11 bases spanning the gap. CDR3 DNA sequence: TGTGCCAGCAGCCCCCCAGGGACCTACGAGCAGTACTTC. Translated, it gives CASSPPGTYEQYF. Based on the CDR3 plus reference TRBV28 and TRBJ2-7, the full variable domain is DVKVTQSSRYLVKRTGEKVFLECVQDMDHENMFWYRQDPGLGLRLIYFSYDVKMKEKGDIPEGYSVSREKKERFSLILESASTNQTSMYLCASSPPGTYEQYFGPGTRLTVT.

This clone was counted a few times. The chain uses TRBV19 and TRBJ1-1, with 7 positions matching TRBD1. This CDR3 has 15 amino acids. J lost 0 bases, V lost 5 bases, and 6 bases had no gene match. The germline gives CDR1 LNHDA, CDR2 SQIVND (reference sequence). The CDR3 is CASSGTAPMNTEAFF. CDR3 DNA: TGTGCCAGTAGTGGGACAGCACCTATGAACACTGAAGCTTTCTTT.

Comments on this clone: One junction end does not reproduce the germline sequence, and a read error may be involved. The chain recombines TRBV7-7 with TRBJ2-5; 8 bases are shared with TRBD2. Germline CDR1 reads SSHAT; CDR2 reads FNYEAQ (reference sequence). The CDR3 totals 15 residues. CDR3 sequence (DNA): TGTGCTAGCAGCCTCGGGGGGGGCGATGAGGAGACCCAGTACTTC. Translating it yields CASSLGGGDEETQYF.

This clone was counted a single time. The rearrangement uses TRBV7-9 and TRBJ1-2; TRBD1 might be the D (5 bases). The CDR3 is 13 amino acids. Trimming left V 1 base short and J 4 bases short, with 7 bases between. From germline, CDR1 is SEHNR and CDR2 FQNEAQ (reference sequence). In DNA form, the CDR3 reads TGTGCCAGCAGCTTAGACCAGGGCTATGGCTACACCTTC. It encodes CASSLDQGYGYTF.

The V call is TRBV6-1, the J call TRBJ2-7, with 8 positions matching TRBD1. V lost 4 bases and J lost 0; bases outside the gene matches: 5. The CDR3 sequence is 15 residues long. In germline, CDR1 is MNHNS, CDR2 SASEGT. The CDR3 spells CASSGGTGYSYEQYF. For the CDR3, the DNA is TGTGCCAGCAGTGGCGGGACAGGATACTCCTACGAGCAGTACTTC.

This clone was recorded a few times. The chain carries TRBV4-1 and TRBJ1-2; a weak D match, TRBD1 (5 bases). The germline CDR1 and CDR2 sequences are MGHRA and YSYEKL. V shed 10 bases and J shed 4 bases, with 16 bases lying between them. CDR3 length: 13 amino acids. The CDR3 spells CATMGGVVYGYTF. The CDR3 bases are TGCGCCACCATGGGGGGGGTTGTCTATGGCTACACCTTC.

V and J are TRBV4-2 and TRBJ1-5; 10 nucleotides align to TRBD1. The J segment lost 2 bases and the V segment lost 4 bases, leaving 5 bases of the junction unmatched. The CDR3 is 16 amino acids. CDR1 LGHNA and CDR2 YNFKEQ come from the germline V gene. The CDR3 loop is CASSLGQGEGNQPQHF. DNA of the CDR3: TGTGCCAGCAGCCTCGGACAGGGGGAGGGCAATCAGCCCCAGCATTTT.

The chain links TRBV6-6 to TRBJ2-7, with D possibly being TRBD2 (6 bases). V lost 5 bases and J lost 2, with 10 bases in between. The CDR3 totals 13 residues. Germline V gives CDR1 MNHNY, CDR2 SVGAGI (reference sequence). The CDR3 here is CASSHGGPYEQYF. DNA of the CDR3: TGTGCCAGCAGTCACGGAGGGCCCTACGAGCAGTACTTC.

The rearrangement links TRBV28 to TRBJ1-3; a possible D gene is TRBD1 (6 bases). The CDR3 contains 14 residues. V gave up 5 bases and J gave up 4 bases, with 12 bases separating them. Germline CDR1 reads MDHEN; CDR2 reads SYDVKM. In DNA, the CDR3 is TGTGCCAGCAGTCCCGGGGGGGCCGGAAACACCATATATTTT. Translating it yields CASSPGGAGNTIYF.

J is TRBJ1-2 and V is TRBV28; 8 bases fit TRBD1. Trimming cost V 6 bases and J 5 bases; bases outside gene matches: 5. Germline V gene lookup returns CDR1 MDHEN and CDR2 SYDVKM. This CDR3 is built from 13 residues. The CDR3 DNA reads TGTGCCAGCAGCACGGACAGGGCTTATGGCTACACCTTC. Translated, it gives CASSTDRAYGYTF.

The chain combines TRBV10-1 with TRBJ1-1; 9 bases are a match to TRBD1. This CDR3 has 14 amino acids. CDR1 is WNHNN and CDR2 is SYGVQD in the germline V gene (reference sequence). V lost 6 bases, J lost 1 base, and 3 bases stayed unmatched. The CDR3 nucleotides are TGCGCCAGCAGCCAGGGACAGGGGAACACTGAAGCTTTCTTT. Residues: CASSQGQGNTEAFF.

The gene calls are TRBV7-9 and TRBJ1-2; D is perhaps TRBD1 (6 bases). Germline CDR1 SEHNR, CDR2 FQNEAQ (reference sequence). This CDR3 is built from 16 residues. V dropped 1 base and J dropped 4 bases, with 16 bases sitting between them. The CDR3 region has the DNA TGTGCCAGCAGCTTAGACTCAGGGGTCTCTAGCTATGGCTACACCTTC. Its protein product is CASSLDSGVSSYGYTF. The variable domain in full, completed from reference TRBV7-9 and TRBJ1-2, reads DTGVSQNPRHKITKRGQNVTFRCDPISEHNRLYWYRQTLGQGPEFLTYFQNEAQLEKSRLLSDRFSAERPKGSFSTLEIQRTEQGDSAMYLCASSLDSGVSSYGYTFGSGTRLTVV.

V is TRBV5-8 and J is TRBJ1-2; the match to TRBD1 covers 9 bases. Germline values: CDR1 SGHTS, CDR2 YDEGEE. V was clipped by 4 bases and J by 4 bases; unmatched bases: 5. The CDR3 runs to 14 residues. CDR3 nucleotide sequence: TGTGCCAGCAGCAGGGACAGGGTCCTCTATGGCTACACCTTC. Its translation: CASSRDRVLYGYTF.

This clone appeared a single time. The chain employs TRBV9 and TRBJ2-7; 8 bases align to TRBD1. Per germline, CDR1 SGDLS and CDR2 YYNGEE. The CDR3 sequence is 17 residues long. V gave up 0 bases and J gave up 3 bases; unmatched junction bases: 11. The DNA for the CDR3 is TGTGCCAGCAGCGTAGAATCTCAGGGGGCATTATTCTACGAGCAGTACTTC. This encodes CASSVESQGALFYEQYF.